This T cell receptor (beta chain) was observed in a study of blood T cell repertoires in COVID-19. This clone was counted only a few times. Researchers sorted participants into cohorts using their self-reported clinical history. Profiled with immunoSEQ multiplex PCR; TCRdb holds only in-frame clones, not every one. This sample has about 220,000 clones, with roughly nine tenths found just once. This TCR was sampled from a woman in her twenties or thirties who had recovered from COVID-19. The sample was PBMCs or T cells enriched from blood (not recorded which).

CDR3 sequence reads: CSVGAGTSPGELFF. CDR3 in DNA: TGCAGCGTTGGGGCCGGGACTAGCCCCGGGGAGCTGTTTTTT. The V gene is TRBV29-1, the J gene TRBJ2-2; 9 positions agree with TRBD2. Germline V gene sequence: CDR1 SQVTM, CDR2 ANQGSEA. The trim removed 4 bases at V and 6 bases at J, leaving 6 bases unmatched. This CDR3 spans 14 amino acids.